This entry lists 16 T cell receptor beta chains sequenced from one sample in a study of shared clonotypes between healthy human individuals. The assay was immunoSEQ multiplex PCR, and TCRdb's table has in-frame clones only and misses some. Of some 500,000 clones listed, 70% to 85% are singletons. Sequencing was performed on PBMCs. Source of these receptors: a woman in her 40s in good health. Some clones in this sample may be carry-over from other donors' samples.

CDR3: CASSLTTGARDTQYF. The CDR3 nucleotides are TGTGCCAGCAGCTTGACGACAGGGGCGAGGGATACGCAGTATTTT. The chain employs TRBV5-4 and TRBJ2-3, with 8 bases lining up with TRBD1. The CDR3 extends over 15 amino acids. In germline, CDR1 is SGHNT, CDR2 YYREEE (reference sequence). The V gene end was trimmed by 1 base and the J gene end by 6 bases; junction bases not matched to a gene: 7. The entire variable domain, with the rest obtained from reference TRBV5-4 and TRBJ2-3, is as follows: ETGVTQSPTHLIKTRGQQVTLRCSSQSGHNTVSWYQQALGQGPQFIFQYYREEENGRGNFPPRFSGLQFPNYSSELNVNALELDDSALYLCASSLTTGARDTQYFGPGTRLTVL.

This chain joins TRBV4-3 and TRBJ2-7; D might be TRBD2 (6 bases). The V and J ends lost 1 base and 5 bases respectively, with 12 bases between them. Germline V gives CDR1 LGHNA, CDR2 YSLEER. This CDR3 spans 14 amino acids. The CDR3 DNA follows: TGCGCCAGCAGCCAAGGACTAGTAGAGAACGAGCAGTACTTC. As protein: CASSQGLVENEQYF.

The rearrangement joins TRBV6-4 to TRBJ1-5, with 9 nucleotides matching TRBD1. This CDR3 has 15 residues. Trimming removed 4 bases from V and 6 bases from J; junction bases left unmatched: 7. The germline V gene encodes CDR1 MRHNA and CDR2 SNTAGT. The CDR3 DNA follows: TGTGCCAGCAGTGCGGAACAGGGGGCCGGTCAGCCCCAGCATTTT. It encodes CASSAEQGAGQPQHF.

V gene TRBV6-4 combines with J gene TRBJ2-3, with 7 positions matching TRBD2. With V trimmed by 2 bases and J by 3 bases, 2 bases remained unmatched. CDR3 length: 14 residues. Germline V gene lookup returns CDR1 MRHNA and CDR2 SNTAGT. The DNA of the CDR3 is TGTGCCAGCAGTGACAGCGGGGAGACAGATACGCAGTATTTT. Protein product: CASSDSGETDTQYF.

CDR3 loop: CASSLYRDSYEQYF. CDR3 nucleotide sequence: TGTGCCAGCAGCTTATACAGGGACTCCTACGAGCAGTACTTC. The chain employs TRBV7-3 and TRBJ2-7, with D maybe TRBD1 (6 bases). The ends were cut back, 2 bases at V and 0 bases at J, with 8 bases in the middle. This CDR3 region has 14 residues. Germline CDR1 reads SGHTA; CDR2 reads FQGTGA.

The V and J genes are TRBV27 and TRBJ2-3, with 13 bases fitting TRBD2. CDR3 length equals 17 residues. Per the germline V gene, CDR1 is MNHEY and CDR2 is SMNVEV (reference sequence). V was clipped by 4 bases and J by 4 bases; unmatched bases: 8. The CDR3 DNA reads as TGTGCCAGCAGTTCCCCGGGACTAGCGGGATCGTCAGATACGCAGTATTTT. Translating it yields CASSSPGLAGSSDTQYF.

This clone turned up a few times. J is TRBJ1-5 and V is TRBV4-1, with TRBD1 as a possible D gene (5 bases). V lost 1 base and J 4 bases, leaving 14 bases between the germline ends. This CDR3 is 16 amino acids long. CDR1 is MGHRA, CDR2 YSYEKL, per germline. CDR3 DNA: TGCGCCAGCAGCCAAGGGCGGGGGAACCCAAATCAGCCCCAGCATTTT. Translation: CASSQGRGNPNQPQHF.

The chain uses TRBV19 and TRBJ1-2; tentatively, D is TRBD1 (6 bases). V dropped 4 bases and J dropped 6 bases, with 18 bases sitting between them. The germline V gene has CDR1 LNHDA and CDR2 SQIVND (reference sequence). CDR3 length equals 15 residues. The CDR3 DNA follows: TGTGCCAGTAGTAACCAGGGGTCGTCCTCCCATGGCTACACCTTC. Its translation: CASSNQGSSSHGYTF.

V is TRBV7-2 and J is TRBJ2-1, with D uncertain. This CDR3 spans 12 amino acids. Germline lookup yields CDR1 SGHTA and CDR2 FQGNSA. V lost 2 bases, J lost 6 bases, and 5 bases lay in between. DNA for the CDR3: TGTGCCAGCAGCTTATATTTCAATGAGCAGTTCTTC. Protein product: CASSLYFNEQFF. The full variable domain, in which reference TRBV7-2 and TRBJ2-1 provide the parts outside the CDR3, is GAGVSQSPSNKVTEKGKDVELRCDPISGHTALYWYRQSLGQGLEFLIYFQGNSAPDKSGLPSDRFSAERTGGSVSTLTIQRTQQEDSAVYLCASSLYFNEQFFGPGTRLTVL.

Notes on this clone: A much larger clone sits a single nucleotide away, making a read error possible. This chain connects TRBV5-4 to TRBJ2-1; 14 bases match TRBD2. This CDR3 has 15 amino acids. Losses at the gene ends were 4 bases for V and 6 bases for J; bases not matched to a gene: 3. Germline CDR1 and CDR2: SGHNT and YYREEE (reference sequence). In DNA form, the CDR3 reads TGTGCCAGCAGCCGCGGGACTAGCGGGAGCAATGAGCAGTTCTTC. The encoded protein is CASSRGTSGSNEQFF.

The table lists this clone with a few counts. The chain recombines TRBV5-1 with TRBJ1-5, with 7 bases that match TRBD1. Germline CDR1 and CDR2: SGHRS and YFSETQ. CDR3 length: 13 residues. J was trimmed by 4 bases and V by 5 bases; bases with no gene match: 3. CDR3 protein: CASSWDSNQPQHF. The CDR3 DNA sequence: TGCGCCAGCAGTTGGGACAGTAATCAGCCCCAGCATTTT.

J is TRBJ1-4 and V is TRBV28; 7 bases align to TRBD1. CDR1 and CDR2 from the germline V gene are MDHEN and SYDVKM. Trimming cost V 10 bases and J 7 bases; bases outside gene matches: 9. The CDR3 is 13 residues long. CDR3 DNA sequence: TGTGCCACCCAGGGGGGGGCGCGTGAAAAACTGTTTTTT. Its translation: CATQGGAREKLFF.

V usage is TRBV10-3 and J usage is TRBJ1-2; no firm D call. The CDR3 sequence is 15 residues long. The germline gives CDR1 ENHRY, CDR2 SYGVKD. Trimming cost V 2 bases and J 0 bases, with 10 bases left between them. Written as DNA, the CDR3 is TGTGCCATCAGTGAGAGCCTAACCCCTAACTATGGCTACACCTTC. Translated, it gives CAISESLTPNYGYTF.

The chain combines TRBV5-5 with TRBJ2-3; 9 nucleotides agree with TRBD1. CDR3 length: 16 amino acids. Losses at the gene ends were 4 bases for V and 1 base for J; bases not matched to a gene: 7. The germline CDR1 and CDR2 sequences are SGHKS and YYEKEE (reference sequence). CDR3 sequence: CASSPSYRGRTDTQYF. For the CDR3, the DNA is TGTGCCAGCAGCCCCTCCTACAGGGGGCGCACAGATACGCAGTATTTT.

The V call is TRBV11-2, the J call TRBJ2-3; 9 bases fit TRBD2. After removal of 2 bases from V and 0 bases from J, the junction contained 9 bases not matched to a gene. The CDR3 is 18 amino acids. Per the germline V gene, CDR1 is SGHAT and CDR2 is FQNNGV. Written as DNA, the CDR3 is TGTGCCAGCAGCTTATTCCTAGCGGGACCATCTAGCACAGATACGCAGTATTTT. Protein: CASSLFLAGPSSTDTQYF.

This clone has a handful of counts. The rearrangement links TRBV5-1 to TRBJ2-1; no definite D call. CDR3 length equals 13 residues. With 1 base removed from V and 7 bases from J, the gap between germline ends came to 9 bases. CDR1 and CDR2 from the germline V gene are SGHRS and YFSETQ. CDR3 sequence reads: CASSLHAENEQFF. The CDR3 DNA reads as TGCGCCAGCAGCTTGCACGCGGAGAATGAGCAGTTCTTC.